These 32 T cell receptor beta chains originate from one sample sequenced in a study of spatial heterogeneity in lung cancer (dated by TCRdb to between 2017 and 2020). The method was 5' RACE. The data were produced on a NextSeq 500. TCRdb applied fastp at Q25 and MiXCR to the public reads, then kept only in-frame beta chains. Every distinct CDR3 protein forms one entry, paired with its most common genes and DNA. The sample table shows some 30,000 distinct CDR3 sequences, and roughly 5% are seen once. Clones ranked in the top ten supply less than 25% of the sample. The time point tag for this specimen amounts to: blood at routine non-recurrence follow-up after resection. Sequencing used PBMCs, obtained at follow-up. The receptor set was obtained from a female donor with early-stage non-small cell lung cancer.

This clonotype has a handful of counts. One end of the junction varies from germline; a read error may be responsible. The chain recombines TRBV10-1 with TRBJ2-1, with 7 bases identical to TRBD1. The V gene's germline CDR1 is WNHNN and CDR2 SYGVQD (reference sequence). The CDR3 contains 17 residues. CDR3 DNA sequence: TGCGCCGGCAGTGAGTGGAACAAAATACAGGGGTGGAATGAGCAGTTCTTC. It codes for CAGSEWNKIQGWNEQFF.

This clonotype has ten or more counts. V is TRBV12-3 or TRBV12-4 and J is TRBJ2-7; D call uncertain. The CDR3 has 14 residues. V shed 5 bases and J shed 1 base, with 12 bases lying between them. The CDR3 nucleotides are TGTGCCAGCAGTCCCAATGGACCTTCCTACGAGCAGTACTTC. Translation gives CASSPNGPSYEQYF.

This clonotype was detected only a few times. The rearrangement joins TRBV29-1 to TRBJ2-1; 12 bases fit TRBD1. Trimming took 7 bases from V and 7 from J; bases not matched to a gene: 14. There are 16 residues in the CDR3. Germline V gene sequence: CDR1 SQVTM, CDR2 ANQGSEA. The CDR3 DNA reads as TGCAGCGGTGAGGCCGGGACAGGGGGCCGTTGGAATGAGCAGTTCTTC. Translation: CSGEAGTGGRWNEQFF.

There are many counts of this clonotype. V and J are TRBV20-1 and TRBJ2-3, with 9 bases fitting TRBD2. The V and J ends lost 6 bases and 5 bases, in that order; junction bases with no gene match: 9. The CDR3 runs 14 residues. Germline assignment: CDR1 DFQATT and CDR2 SNEGSKA (reference sequence). CDR3 region: CSATRGGGGDTQYF. As DNA, the CDR3 is TGCAGTGCAACGCGGGGGGGCGGAGGAGATACGCAGTATTTT.

This clonotype showed up many times. This chain joins TRBV28 and TRBJ2-7; D is possibly TRBD1 (6 bases). Per the germline V gene, CDR1 is MDHEN and CDR2 is SYDVKM. The CDR3 is made up of 16 amino acids. The ends were cut back, 5 bases at V and 0 bases at J, with 17 bases in the middle. The CDR3 sequence is CASSPYPGQLSYEQYF. In nucleotides, the CDR3 is TGTGCCAGCAGTCCCTACCCCGGACAGCTCTCCTACGAGCAGTACTTC.

The sample holds many counts of this clonotype. The chain is built from TRBV11-2 and TRBJ2-4; TRBD1 might be the D (5 bases). Germline V lookup: CDR1 SGHAT, CDR2 FQNNGV. The CDR3 runs to 11 residues. The germline V and J ends were trimmed by 4 bases and 8 bases, with 6 bases remaining between them. This CDR3 is CASSSRDIQYF. CDR3 bases: TGTGCCAGCAGCTCCAGGGACATTCAGTACTTC.

This clonotype was seen many times. This chain uses TRBV29-1 with TRBJ2-1, with D possibly matching TRBD2 (7 bases). V was cut by 4 bases and J by 2 bases, with 12 bases left in between. The CDR3 length is 14 residues. CDR1 and CDR2 (germline): SQVTM, ANQGSEA. CDR3 amino acids: CSVGGGGTYNEQFF. DNA of the CDR3: TGCAGCGTTGGGGGCGGGGGCACCTACAATGAGCAGTTCTTC.

This clonotype was found many times. The rearrangement joins TRBV27 to TRBJ2-4; D gene uncertain. This CDR3 contains 15 residues. Trimming removed 3 bases at V and 0 bases at J, with 9 bases between. CDR1 MNHEY and CDR2 SMNVEV come from the germline V gene (reference sequence). The CDR3 is CASSFPEGAKNIQYF. CDR3 nucleotide sequence: TGTGCCAGCAGTTTCCCCGAAGGAGCCAAAAACATTCAGTACTTC.

This clonotype appeared many times. The V gene is TRBV19, the J gene TRBJ2-6, with no clear D. CDR3 length: 16 amino acids. Germline CDR1 LNHDA, CDR2 SQIVND (reference sequence). With 5 bases removed from V and 0 bases from J, the gap between germline ends came to 11 bases. The DNA of the CDR3 is TGTGCCAGTAGTGTTCCGGGTGGCTCTGGGGCCAACGTCCTGACTTTC. It specifies CASSVPGGSGANVLTF. Full variable domain (rest looked up from reference TRBV19 and TRBJ2-6): DGGITQSPKYLFRKEGQNVTLSCEQNLNHDAMYWYRQDPGQGLRLIYYSQIVNDFQKGDIAEGYSVSREKKESFPLTVTSAQKNPTAFYLCASSVPGGSGANVLTFGAGSRLTVL.

This clonotype was recorded many times. The V and J genes are TRBV7-2 and TRBJ2-7; tentatively, D is TRBD2 (5 bases). V gave up 5 bases and J gave up 12 bases, with 14 bases separating them. This CDR3 has 11 residues. Germline V gives CDR1 SGHTA, CDR2 FQGNSA. DNA for the CDR3: TGTGCCAGCAGCCTGGAGGCTAGCATGTACTTC. This translates into CASSLEASMYF.

The rearrangement links TRBV7-8 to TRBJ2-3; 11 nucleotides align to TRBD1. The ends lost 1 base at V and 5 bases at J; junction bases unmatched: 2. CDR1 and CDR2 (germline): SGHVS, FQNEAQ. This CDR3 has 15 amino acids. CDR3 residues: CASSLEGTGGDTQYF. The DNA of the CDR3 is TGTGCCAGCAGCTTAGAAGGGACAGGGGGAGATACGCAGTATTTT.

About this clonotype: A much larger clonotype is one base distant, so this may be a read error. V gene TRBV28 combines with J gene TRBJ2-2, with TRBD1 identical over 9 bases. The CDR3 has 16 amino acids. From germline, CDR1 is MDHEN and CDR2 SYDVKM. J gave up 3 bases and V 5 bases, and 7 bases lay outside the gene matches. CDR3: CASSRRDRVDTGELFF. The CDR3 coding sequence is TGTGCCAGCAGTCGACGGGACAGGGTTGACACCGGGGAGCTGTTTTTT.

This clonotype was recorded at least ten times. Here the CDR3 reads CASSLVPAGAYNEQFF. CDR3 nucleotides: TGTGCCAGCAGCTTAGTTCCAGCGGGAGCATACAATGAGCAGTTCTTC. The chain employs TRBV11-2 and TRBJ2-1; 8 nucleotides line up with TRBD2. The CDR3 extends over 16 amino acids. V dropped 1 base and J dropped 4; count of bases not matched to a gene: 6. Germline assignment: CDR1 SGHAT and CDR2 FQNNGV.

There are a few counts of this clonotype. The rearrangement joins TRBV29-1 to TRBJ2-1; D is possibly TRBD2 (5 bases). The germline V gene encodes CDR1 SQVTM and CDR2 ANQGSEA. Trimming stripped 3 bases from V and 0 bases from J, with 12 bases between. The length of the CDR3 is 15 residues. The CDR3 DNA reads as TGCAGCGTTGAGGGTAGCGTGGACTCCTACAATGAGCAGTTCTTC. Protein product: CSVEGSVDSYNEQFF.

This clonotype was recorded at least ten times. This chain joins TRBV20-1 and TRBJ2-7; D call uncertain. The germline V gene has CDR1 DFQATT and CDR2 SNEGSKA (reference sequence). Trimming removed 4 bases from V and 6 bases from J, with 22 bases in between. The CDR3 has 15 amino acids. CDR3 coding DNA: TGCAGTGCTAAGAATCCGGTGACCCCGGTAGGCGAGCAGTACTTC. It specifies CSAKNPVTPVGEQYF.

This chain joins TRBV15 and TRBJ2-3, with a weak D call TRBD2 (5 bases). Germline V lookup: CDR1 LNHNV, CDR2 YYDKDF (reference sequence). Deletions cut 1 base from V and 2 bases from J, with 10 bases between. This CDR3 is built from 15 residues. CDR3 coding DNA: TGTGCCACCAGCAGAGCGGACTTTAACACAGATACGCAGTATTTT. As protein: CATSRADFNTDTQYF.

This clonotype occurred many times. The rearrangement links TRBV27 to TRBJ2-5; D could derive from TRBD1 or TRBD2 (5 bases each). V was trimmed by 1 base and J by 5 bases, leaving 11 bases between them. The CDR3 runs to 14 residues. Germline lookup yields CDR1 MNHEY and CDR2 SMNVEV (reference sequence). The CDR3: CASSLYGAGETQYF. The CDR3 nucleotides read TGTGCCAGCAGTTTATACGGGGCAGGGGAGACCCAGTACTTC.

This clonotype turned up a few times. V and J are TRBV7-2 and TRBJ2-1; 7 bases map to TRBD2. Germline CDR1 is SGHTA and CDR2 is FQGNSA. This CDR3 is 13 amino acids long. The ends lost 5 bases at V and 5 bases at J; junction bases unmatched: 3. CDR3 region: CASSLLADNEQFF. The CDR3 region has the DNA TGTGCCAGCAGCCTTCTAGCGGACAATGAGCAGTTCTTC.

This clonotype has at least ten counts. This chain connects TRBV6-5 to TRBJ2-1; TRBD2 might be the D (6 bases). This CDR3 region has 14 residues. Germline V lookup: CDR1 MNHEY, CDR2 SVGAGI. V was shortened by 10 bases and J by 5 bases, with 18 bases between the two germline ends. CDR3 nucleotide sequence: TGTGCCATCGCGTCGGCGGGGCCAGACAATGAGCAGTTCTTC. This sequence encodes CAIASAGPDNEQFF.

This clonotype occurred many times. V is TRBV15 and J is TRBJ2-1; tentatively, D is TRBD2 (5 bases). The CDR3 has 15 amino acids. Trimming stripped 1 base from V and 1 base from J, with 8 bases between. Per the germline V gene, CDR1 is LNHNV and CDR2 is YYDKDF (reference sequence). Written as DNA, the CDR3 is TGTGCCACCAGCAGAGGCGGGTCTTCCTACAATGAGCAGTTCTTC. Amino acid sequence: CATSRGGSSYNEQFF.

Many counts were recorded for this clonotype. J is TRBJ2-3 and V is TRBV29-1; D may correspond to TRBD1 or TRBD2 (6 bases each). V lost 4 bases, J lost 1 base, and 12 bases lay in between. The CDR3 is 14 residues long. Germline V gene lookup returns CDR1 SQVTM and CDR2 ANQGSEA. CDR3 sequence: CSVGGGLGTDTQYF. The CDR3 nucleotides are TGCAGCGTTGGAGGGGGGCTGGGCACAGATACGCAGTATTTT.

The V and J genes are TRBV19 and TRBJ2-7; D ambiguous. The CDR3 loop spans 15 amino acids. The ends were cut back, 5 bases at V and 5 bases at J, with 19 bases in the middle. Germline CDR1 reads LNHDA; CDR2 reads SQIVND (reference sequence). CDR3 amino acids: CASSATRNPLDEQYF. The CDR3 DNA is TGTGCCAGTAGTGCGACACGGAATCCTTTAGACGAGCAGTACTTC.

This clonotype has more than one count but fewer than ten. CDR3: CASSAGTRSRETQYF. The CDR3 nucleotides read TGTGCCAGCAGCGCCGGGACTAGATCTAGGGAGACCCAGTACTTC. The J gene is TRBJ2-5, the V gene TRBV9; 8 bases match TRBD2. CDR1 and CDR2 from the germline V gene are SGDLS and YYNGEE. Losses at the gene ends were 3 bases for V and 5 bases for J; bases not matched to a gene: 9. CDR3 length: 15 residues. Supplemented by reference TRBV9 and TRBJ2-5, the full variable domain reads DSGVTQTPKHLITATGQRVTLRCSPRSGDLSVYWYQQSLDQGLQFLIQYYNGEERAKGNILERFSAQQFPDLHSELNLSSLELGDSALYFCASSAGTRSRETQYFGPGTRLLVL.

The sample holds many counts of this clonotype. J is TRBJ1-4 and V is TRBV5-1, with 9 bases lining up with TRBD1. There are 14 residues in the CDR3. With V trimmed by 4 bases and J by 5 bases, 3 bases remained unmatched. Germline V gene sequence: CDR1 SGHRS, CDR2 YFSETQ. The CDR3 region has the DNA TGCGCCAGCAGCGTGGGACAGGGAAATGAAAAACTGTTTTTT. Encoded protein: CASSVGQGNEKLFF. Full variable domain (missing parts from reference TRBV5-1 and TRBJ1-4): KAGVTQTPRYLIKTRGQQVTLSCSPISGHRSVSWYQQTPGQGLQFLFEYFSETQRNKGNFPGRFSGRQFSNSRSEMNVSTLELGDSALYLCASSVGQGNEKLFFGSGTQLSVL.

This clonotype was detected ten times or more. V and J are TRBV9 and TRBJ1-5, with 7 bases identical to TRBD1. Germline V gene sequence: CDR1 SGDLS, CDR2 YYNGEE. The CDR3 contains 14 residues. Germline trimming cut 0 bases from V and 6 bases from J; bases unmatched to any gene: 3. The CDR3: CASSVAGGGQPQHF. In DNA form, the CDR3 reads TGTGCCAGCAGCGTAGCAGGGGGAGGTCAGCCCCAGCATTTT.

This clonotype is labeled as medium-sized (0.01 to 0.1%). The chain is built from TRBV19 and TRBJ2-7; possibly TRBD1 for D (7 bases). Looked up from germline, CDR1 is LNHDA and CDR2 is SQIVND (reference sequence). The V and J ends lost 5 bases and 3 bases respectively, with 14 bases between them. The CDR3 has 14 residues. The CDR3 DNA follows: TGTGCCAGTAGTGTGAGACAGGGAGGCTACGAGCAGTACTTC. This gives the protein CASSVRQGGYEQYF.

This rearrangement joins TRBV29-1 to TRBJ2-1; the match to TRBD2 covers 10 bases. Germline CDR1 is SQVTM and CDR2 is ANQGSEA. Losses at the gene ends were 7 bases for V and 0 bases for J; bases not matched to a gene: 6. This CDR3 contains 15 residues. CDR3 coding DNA: TGCAGCGCGAGGACTAGCGGTAGCTCCTACAATGAGCAGTTCTTC. It translates to CSARTSGSSYNEQFF.

In its sample, this clonotype was seen many times. The gene calls are TRBV28 and TRBJ1-5, with 7 bases lining up with TRBD1. The CDR3 length is 15 residues. CDR1 and CDR2 from the germline V gene are MDHEN and SYDVKM. Losses at the gene ends were 5 bases for V and 6 bases for J; bases not matched to a gene: 10. CDR3 loop: CASSADREESQPQHF. The CDR3 region has the DNA TGTGCCAGCAGTGCTGACAGGGAGGAGAGTCAGCCCCAGCATTTT.

This clonotype was detected a few times. The genes are TRBV7-2 and TRBJ2-7; 8 nucleotides line up with TRBD2. The CDR3 runs to 14 residues. CDR1 and CDR2 from the germline V gene are SGHTA and FQGNSA. Trimming cost V 5 bases and J 6 bases; bases outside gene matches: 9. The CDR3 coding sequence is TGTGCCAGCAGCCCGGGACTAGAAGTCGGCGAGCAGTACTTC. Translating it yields CASSPGLEVGEQYF.

This clonotype occurred many times. In DNA, the CDR3 is TGTGCCAGCAGCCCCAGCGGGGGCCTAGCGGACGCCACAGATACGCAGTATTTT. It encodes CASSPSGGLADATDTQYF. V gene TRBV11-2 combines with J gene TRBJ2-3; TRBD2 matches 8 bases. The CDR3 totals 18 residues. Trimming at V came to 5 bases and at J to 2 bases, leaving 15 bases not matched to a gene. Germline V gene lookup returns CDR1 SGHAT and CDR2 FQNNGV.

In this sample, this clonotype turned up a few times. This sequence joins TRBV14 and TRBJ2-1; D might be TRBD1 or TRBD2, each matching 5 bases. The germline V gene has CDR1 SGHDN and CDR2 FVKESK. The CDR3 runs 18 residues. Trimming stripped 0 bases from V and 3 bases from J, with 18 bases between. CDR3 nucleotides: TGTGCCAGCAGCCAAGACCGGGGCAGCCTCCCGAACTACAATGAGCAGTTCTTC. Its translation: CASSQDRGSLPNYNEQFF.

In this sample, this clonotype turned up many times. The chain combines TRBV10-3 with TRBJ1-2; possibly TRBD1 for D (6 bases). The V and J ends lost 2 bases and 3 bases respectively, with 7 bases between them. The germline CDR1 and CDR2 sequences are ENHRY and SYGVKD. CDR3 length: 13 amino acids. The CDR3 bases are TGTGCCATCAGTGAGCCAGGGGACTATGGCTACACCTTC. It encodes CAISEPGDYGYTF.